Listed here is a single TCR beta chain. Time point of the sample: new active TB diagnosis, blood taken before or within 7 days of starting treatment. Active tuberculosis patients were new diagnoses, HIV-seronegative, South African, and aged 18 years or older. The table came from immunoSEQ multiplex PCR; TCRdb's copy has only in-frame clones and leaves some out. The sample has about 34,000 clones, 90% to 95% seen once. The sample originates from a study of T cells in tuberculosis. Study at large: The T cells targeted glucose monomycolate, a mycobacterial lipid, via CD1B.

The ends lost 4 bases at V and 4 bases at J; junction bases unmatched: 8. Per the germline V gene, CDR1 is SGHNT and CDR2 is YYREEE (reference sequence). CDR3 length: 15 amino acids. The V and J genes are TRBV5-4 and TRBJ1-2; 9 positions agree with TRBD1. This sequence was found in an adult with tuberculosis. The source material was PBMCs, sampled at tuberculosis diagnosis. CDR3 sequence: CASSLTPTGGYGYTF. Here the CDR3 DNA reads TGTGCCAGCAGCCTAACCCCGACAGGGGGCTATGGCTACACCTTC. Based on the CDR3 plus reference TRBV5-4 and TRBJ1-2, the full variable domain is ETGVTQSPTHLIKTRGQQVTLRCSSQSGHNTVSWYQQALGQGPQFIFQYYREEENGRGNFPPRFSGLQFPNYSSELNVNALELDDSALYLCASSLTPTGGYGYTFGSGTRLTVV.